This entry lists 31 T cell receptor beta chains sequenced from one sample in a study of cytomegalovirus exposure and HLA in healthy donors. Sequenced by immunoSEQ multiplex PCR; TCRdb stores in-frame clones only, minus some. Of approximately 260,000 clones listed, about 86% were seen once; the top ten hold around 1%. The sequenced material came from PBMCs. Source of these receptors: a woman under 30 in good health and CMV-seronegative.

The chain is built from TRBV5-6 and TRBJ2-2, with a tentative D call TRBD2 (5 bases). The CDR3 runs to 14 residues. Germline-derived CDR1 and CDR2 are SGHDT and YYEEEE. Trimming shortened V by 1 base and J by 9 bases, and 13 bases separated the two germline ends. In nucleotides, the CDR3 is TGTGCCAGCAGCTTGTGGACCGGGATTAGGGAGCTGTTTTTT. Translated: CASSLWTGIRELFF.

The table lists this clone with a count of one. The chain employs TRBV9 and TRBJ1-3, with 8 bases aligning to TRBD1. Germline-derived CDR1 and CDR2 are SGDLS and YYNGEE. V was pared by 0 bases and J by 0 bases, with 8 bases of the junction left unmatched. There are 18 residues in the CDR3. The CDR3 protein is CASSVDSGQGHSGNTIYF. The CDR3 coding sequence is TGTGCCAGCAGCGTAGATTCTGGACAGGGCCACTCTGGAAACACCATATATTTT.

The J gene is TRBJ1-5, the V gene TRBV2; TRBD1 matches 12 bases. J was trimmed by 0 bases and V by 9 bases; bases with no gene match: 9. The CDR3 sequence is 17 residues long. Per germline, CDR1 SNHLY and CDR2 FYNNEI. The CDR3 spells CASTGTGGAGSNQPQHF. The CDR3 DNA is TGTGCCAGTACGGGGACAGGGGGCGCCGGTAGCAATCAGCCCCAGCATTTT.

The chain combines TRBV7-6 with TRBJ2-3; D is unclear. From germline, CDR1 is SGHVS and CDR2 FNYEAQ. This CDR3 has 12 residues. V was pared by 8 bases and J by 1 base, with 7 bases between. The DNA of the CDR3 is TGTGCCAGCGGCCCAGGCACAGATACGCAGTATTTT. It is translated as CASGPGTDTQYF.

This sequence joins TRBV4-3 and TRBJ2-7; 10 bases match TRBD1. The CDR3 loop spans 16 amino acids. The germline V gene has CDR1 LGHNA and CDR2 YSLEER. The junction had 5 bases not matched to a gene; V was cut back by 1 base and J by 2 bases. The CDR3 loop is CASSQGTGTGAYEQYF. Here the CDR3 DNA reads TGCGCCAGCAGCCAAGGGACAGGGACAGGGGCCTACGAGCAGTACTTC.

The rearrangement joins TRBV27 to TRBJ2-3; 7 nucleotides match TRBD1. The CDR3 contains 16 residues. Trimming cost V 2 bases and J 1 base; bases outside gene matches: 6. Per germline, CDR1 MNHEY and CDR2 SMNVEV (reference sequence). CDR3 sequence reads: CASSLRGPWGTDTQYF. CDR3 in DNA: TGTGCCAGCAGTTTAAGGGGGCCGTGGGGCACAGATACGCAGTATTTT.

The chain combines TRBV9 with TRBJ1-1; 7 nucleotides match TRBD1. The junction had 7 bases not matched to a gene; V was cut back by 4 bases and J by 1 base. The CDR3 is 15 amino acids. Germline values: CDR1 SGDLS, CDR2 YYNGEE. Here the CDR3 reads CASSTLTGTNTEAFF. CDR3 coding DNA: TGTGCCAGCAGCACCCTGACAGGGACGAACACTGAAGCTTTCTTT.

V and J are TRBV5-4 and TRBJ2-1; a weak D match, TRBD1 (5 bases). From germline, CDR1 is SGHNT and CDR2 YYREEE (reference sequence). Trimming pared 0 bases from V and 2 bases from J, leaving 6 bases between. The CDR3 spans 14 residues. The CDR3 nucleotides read TGTGCCAGCAGCTTGGGACAGCCCTACAATGAGCAGTTCTTC. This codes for CASSLGQPYNEQFF.

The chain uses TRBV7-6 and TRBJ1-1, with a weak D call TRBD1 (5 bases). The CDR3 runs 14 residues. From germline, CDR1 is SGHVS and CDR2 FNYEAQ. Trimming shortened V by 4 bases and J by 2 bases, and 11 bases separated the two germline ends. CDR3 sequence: CASSSRDSNTEAFF. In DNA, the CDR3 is TGTGCCAGCAGCTCCCGGGACTCAAACACTGAAGCTTTCTTT.

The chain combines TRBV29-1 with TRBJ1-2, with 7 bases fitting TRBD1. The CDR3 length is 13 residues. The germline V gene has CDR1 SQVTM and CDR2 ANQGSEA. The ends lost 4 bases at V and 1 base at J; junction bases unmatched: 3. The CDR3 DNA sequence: TGCAGCGTTGGGGGACAGATTAACTATGGCTACACCTTC. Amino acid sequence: CSVGGQINYGYTF. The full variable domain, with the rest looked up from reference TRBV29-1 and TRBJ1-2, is SAVISQKPSRDICQRGTSLTIQCQVDSQVTMMFWYRQQPGQSLTLIATANQGSEATYESGFVIDKFPISRPNLTFSTLTVSNMSPEDSSIYLCSVGGQINYGYTFGSGTRLTVV.

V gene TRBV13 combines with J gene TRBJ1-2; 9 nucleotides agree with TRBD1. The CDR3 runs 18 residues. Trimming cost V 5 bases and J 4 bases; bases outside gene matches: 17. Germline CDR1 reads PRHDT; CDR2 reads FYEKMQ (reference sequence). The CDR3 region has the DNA TGTGCCAGCAGCCGAGGCGCTCTACAGGGGGCGATCCCCTATGGCTACACCTTC. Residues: CASSRGALQGAIPYGYTF.

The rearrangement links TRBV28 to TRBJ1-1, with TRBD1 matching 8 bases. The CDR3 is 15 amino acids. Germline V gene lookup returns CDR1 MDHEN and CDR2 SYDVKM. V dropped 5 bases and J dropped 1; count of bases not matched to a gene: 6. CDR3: CASSTSGTGNTEAFF. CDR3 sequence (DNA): TGTGCCAGCAGTACCTCCGGGACAGGGAACACTGAAGCTTTCTTT. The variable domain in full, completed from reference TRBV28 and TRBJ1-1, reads DVKVTQSSRYLVKRTGEKVFLECVQDMDHENMFWYRQDPGLGLRLIYFSYDVKMKEKGDIPEGYSVSREKKERFSLILESASTNQTSMYLCASSTSGTGNTEAFFGQGTRLTVV.

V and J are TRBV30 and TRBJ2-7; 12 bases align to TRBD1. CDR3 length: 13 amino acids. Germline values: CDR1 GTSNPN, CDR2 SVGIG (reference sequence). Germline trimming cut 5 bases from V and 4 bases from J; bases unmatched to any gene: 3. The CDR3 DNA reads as TGTGCCTGGGGGACAGGGGGCTTTTACGAGCAGTACTTC. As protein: CAWGTGGFYEQYF.

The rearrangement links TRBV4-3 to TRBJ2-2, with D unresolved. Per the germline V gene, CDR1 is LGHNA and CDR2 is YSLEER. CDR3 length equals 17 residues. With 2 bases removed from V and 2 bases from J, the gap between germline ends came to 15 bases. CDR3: CASSQLILAGNTGELFF. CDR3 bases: TGCGCCAGCAGCCAACTAATCCTCGCAGGAAACACCGGGGAGCTGTTTTTT.

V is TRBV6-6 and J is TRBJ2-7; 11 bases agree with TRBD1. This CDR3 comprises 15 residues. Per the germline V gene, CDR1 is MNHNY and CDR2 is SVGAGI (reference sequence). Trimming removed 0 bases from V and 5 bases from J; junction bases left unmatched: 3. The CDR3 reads CASSYSPGQGDEQYF. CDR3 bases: TGTGCCAGCAGTTACTCCCCGGGACAGGGGGACGAGCAGTACTTC.

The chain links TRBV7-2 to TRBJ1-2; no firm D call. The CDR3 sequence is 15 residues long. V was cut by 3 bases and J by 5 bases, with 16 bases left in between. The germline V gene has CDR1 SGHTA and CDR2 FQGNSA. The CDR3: CASSFVGSGGYGYTF. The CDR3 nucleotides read TGTGCCAGCAGCTTCGTCGGTTCCGGCGGGTATGGCTACACCTTC.

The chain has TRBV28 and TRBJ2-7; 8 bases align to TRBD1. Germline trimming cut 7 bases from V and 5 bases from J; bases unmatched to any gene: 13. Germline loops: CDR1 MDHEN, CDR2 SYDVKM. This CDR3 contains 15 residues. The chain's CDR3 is CASMNYKTGDHEQYF. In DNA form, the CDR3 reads TGTGCCAGCATGAACTATAAGACAGGGGACCACGAGCAGTACTTC. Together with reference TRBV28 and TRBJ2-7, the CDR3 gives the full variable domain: DVKVTQSSRYLVKRTGEKVFLECVQDMDHENMFWYRQDPGLGLRLIYFSYDVKMKEKGDIPEGYSVSREKKERFSLILESASTNQTSMYLCASMNYKTGDHEQYFGPGTRLTVT.

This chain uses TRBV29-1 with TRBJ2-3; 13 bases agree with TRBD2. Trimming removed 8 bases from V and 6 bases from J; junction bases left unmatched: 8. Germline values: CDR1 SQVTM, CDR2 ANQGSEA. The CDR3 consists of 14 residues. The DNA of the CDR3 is TGCAGCTCCAGGACTAGCGGGAGATTCGATACGCAGTATTTT. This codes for CSSRTSGRFDTQYF.

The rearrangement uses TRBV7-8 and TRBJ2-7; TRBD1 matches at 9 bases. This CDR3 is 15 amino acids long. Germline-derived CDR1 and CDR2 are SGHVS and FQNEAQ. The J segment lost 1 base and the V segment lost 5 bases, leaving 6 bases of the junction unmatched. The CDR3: CASSPGQGASYEQYF. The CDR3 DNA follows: TGTGCCAGCAGCCCGGGACAGGGTGCTTCCTACGAGCAGTACTTC.

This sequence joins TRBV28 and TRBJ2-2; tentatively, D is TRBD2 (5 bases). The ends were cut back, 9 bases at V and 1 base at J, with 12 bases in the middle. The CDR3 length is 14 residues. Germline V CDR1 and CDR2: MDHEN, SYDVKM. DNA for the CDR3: TGTGCCAGTCGGGGATCCTTGAACACCGGGGAGCTGTTTTTT. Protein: CASRGSLNTGELFF.

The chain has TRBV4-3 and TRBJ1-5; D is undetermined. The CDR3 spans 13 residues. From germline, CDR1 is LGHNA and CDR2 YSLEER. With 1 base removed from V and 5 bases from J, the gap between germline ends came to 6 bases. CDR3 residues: CASSQAQDQPQHF. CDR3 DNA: TGCGCCAGCAGCCAAGCCCAGGATCAGCCCCAGCATTTT.

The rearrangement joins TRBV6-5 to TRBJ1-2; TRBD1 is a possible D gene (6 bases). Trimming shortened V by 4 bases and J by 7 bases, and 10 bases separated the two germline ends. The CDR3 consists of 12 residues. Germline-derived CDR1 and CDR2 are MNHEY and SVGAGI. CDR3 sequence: CASSSLRGGYTF. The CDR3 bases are TGTGCCAGCAGTTCGCTCAGGGGTGGCTACACCTTC.

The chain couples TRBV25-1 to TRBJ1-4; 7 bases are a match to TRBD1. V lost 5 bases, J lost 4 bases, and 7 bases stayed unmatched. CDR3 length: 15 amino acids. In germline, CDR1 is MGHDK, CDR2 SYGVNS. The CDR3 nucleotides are TGTGCCAGCAGTTATACCGGGACAGTTAATGAAAAACTGTTTTTT. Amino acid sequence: CASSYTGTVNEKLFF.

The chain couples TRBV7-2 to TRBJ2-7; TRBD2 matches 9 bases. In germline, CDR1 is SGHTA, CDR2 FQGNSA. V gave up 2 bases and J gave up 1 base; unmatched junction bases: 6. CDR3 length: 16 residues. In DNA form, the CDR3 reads TGTGCCAGCAGCTTATACTTGGCGGGGGGGTCCTACGAGCAGTACTTC. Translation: CASSLYLAGGSYEQYF.

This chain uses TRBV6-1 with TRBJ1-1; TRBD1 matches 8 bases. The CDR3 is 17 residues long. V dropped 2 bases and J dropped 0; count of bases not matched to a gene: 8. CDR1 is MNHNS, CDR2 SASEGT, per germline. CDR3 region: CASSEPPGGAMNTEAFF. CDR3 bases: TGTGCCAGCAGTGAACCCCCAGGGGGCGCGATGAACACTGAAGCTTTCTTT.

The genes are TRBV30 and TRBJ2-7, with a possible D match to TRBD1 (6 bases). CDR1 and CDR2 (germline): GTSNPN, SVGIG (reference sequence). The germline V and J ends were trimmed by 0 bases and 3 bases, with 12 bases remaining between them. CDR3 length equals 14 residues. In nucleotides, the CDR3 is TGTGCCTGGAGTGTACCCCGGACAGTCTACGAGCAGTACTTC. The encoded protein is CAWSVPRTVYEQYF.

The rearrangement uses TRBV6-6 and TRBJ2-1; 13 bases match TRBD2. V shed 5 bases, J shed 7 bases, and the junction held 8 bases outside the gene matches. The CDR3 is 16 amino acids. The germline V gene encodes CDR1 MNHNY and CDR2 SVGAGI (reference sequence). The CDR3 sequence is CASSHTGTSGENEQFF. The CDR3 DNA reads TGTGCCAGCAGTCACACCGGGACTAGCGGGGAAAATGAGCAGTTCTTC.

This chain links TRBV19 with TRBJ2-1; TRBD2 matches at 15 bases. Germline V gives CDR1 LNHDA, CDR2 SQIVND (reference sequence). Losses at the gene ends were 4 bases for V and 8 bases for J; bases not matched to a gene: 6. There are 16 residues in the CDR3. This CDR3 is CASSRGLAGGIDEQFF. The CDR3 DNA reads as TGTGCCAGTAGTAGGGGACTAGCGGGGGGCATAGATGAGCAGTTCTTC.

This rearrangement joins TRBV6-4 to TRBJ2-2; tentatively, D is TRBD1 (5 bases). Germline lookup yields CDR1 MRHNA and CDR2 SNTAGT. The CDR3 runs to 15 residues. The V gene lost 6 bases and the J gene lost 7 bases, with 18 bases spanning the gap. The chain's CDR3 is CASRITAGSSGELFF. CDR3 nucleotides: TGTGCCAGCAGAATCACGGCAGGGTCTAGCGGGGAGCTGTTTTTT.

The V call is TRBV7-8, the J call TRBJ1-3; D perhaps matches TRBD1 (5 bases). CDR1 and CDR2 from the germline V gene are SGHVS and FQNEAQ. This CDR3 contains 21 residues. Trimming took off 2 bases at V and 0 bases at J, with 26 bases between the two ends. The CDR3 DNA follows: TGTGCCAGCAGCTTATGGTTTGGCAGGGTGGTGAGGAAAGCCTCTGGAAACACCATATATTTT. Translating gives CASSLWFGRVVRKASGNTIYF.

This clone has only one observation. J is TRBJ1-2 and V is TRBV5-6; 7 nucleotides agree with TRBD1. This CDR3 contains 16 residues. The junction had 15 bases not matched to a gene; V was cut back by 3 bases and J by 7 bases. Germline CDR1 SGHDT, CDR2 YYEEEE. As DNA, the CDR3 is TGTGCCAGCAGCTCTTGGTTGACAGGGTCCTCCGGTGGCTACACCTTC. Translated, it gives CASSSWLTGSSGGYTF.